These 17 T cell receptor beta chains originate from one sample sequenced in a study of T cell responses to AZD1222 COVID-19 vaccine. This table comes from immunoSEQ multiplex PCR, and its TCRdb copy is limited to in-frame clones, with some not included. Here the sample spans 100,000 to 150,000 clones, about 92% being singletons. Specimen: peripheral blood, collected 28 days after the second AZD1222 dose. The receptors stem from an adult who received the AZD1222 COVID-19 vaccine.

The V gene is TRBV9, the J gene TRBJ1-2; maybe TRBD1 (5 bases). V lost 6 bases and J 0 bases, leaving 12 bases between the germline ends. CDR3 length equals 14 residues. Germline CDR1 and CDR2: SGDLS and YYNGEE. The DNA for the CDR3 is TGTGCCAGCAACCTTGGGGCAGCTAACTATGGCTACACCTTC. Translating gives CASNLGAANYGYTF. Full variable domain (outside the CDR3, taken from reference TRBV9 and TRBJ1-2): DSGVTQTPKHLITATGQRVTLRCSPRSGDLSVYWYQQSLDQGLQFLIQYYNGEERAKGNILERFSAQQFPDLHSELNLSSLELGDSALYFCASNLGAANYGYTFGSGTRLTVV.

V and J are TRBV2 and TRBJ2-7, with D unclear. This CDR3 spans 11 amino acids. Trimming stripped 2 bases from V and 6 bases from J, with 5 bases between. Germline V gene data show CDR1 as SNHLY and CDR2 as FYNNEI. The CDR3 DNA reads TGTGCCAGCAGTGAAAGGGTCGAGCAGTACTTC. As protein: CASSERVEQYF.

The V gene is TRBV20-1, the J gene TRBJ1-2; maybe TRBD1 (5 bases). V lost 3 bases to trimming and J lost 8 bases, with 10 bases between them. Germline CDR1 DFQATT, CDR2 SNEGSKA (reference sequence). The CDR3 is made up of 11 amino acids. The chain's CDR3 is CSARTAKGYTF. CDR3 nucleotides: TGCAGTGCTAGGACAGCCAAGGGCTACACCTTC.

The chain's CDR3 is CASSFWSGDEKLFF. The CDR3 DNA is TGTGCCAGCAGCTTTTGGTCAGGGGATGAAAAACTGTTTTTT. The chain recombines TRBV5-6 with TRBJ1-4, with a possible D match to TRBD1 (6 bases). V lost 2 bases and J lost 6, with 11 bases in between. There are 14 residues in the CDR3. Germline CDR1 SGHDT, CDR2 YYEEEE.

This clone was seen a few times. This sequence joins TRBV4-2 and TRBJ2-1; D is ambiguous. This CDR3 region has 16 residues. CDR1 is LGHNA and CDR2 is YNFKEQ in the germline V gene. Trimming shortened V by 3 bases and J by 5 bases, and 17 bases separated the two germline ends. The CDR3 nucleotides are TGTGCCAGCAGCCAGGGTACTAATGTAGCAAACAATGAGCAGTTCTTC. This translates into CASSQGTNVANNEQFF.

CDR3 amino acids: CASSLGTFGANVLTF. The CDR3 DNA reads as TGCGCCAGCAGCCTCGGGACTTTTGGGGCCAACGTCCTGACTTTC. The chain has TRBV5-1 and TRBJ2-6; possible D gene TRBD2, 6 bases. The CDR3 loop spans 15 amino acids. V was trimmed by 4 bases and J by 3 bases, leaving 11 bases between them. The germline CDR1 and CDR2 sequences are SGHRS and YFSETQ. The full variable domain, rest sourced from reference TRBV5-1 and TRBJ2-6, is KAGVTQTPRYLIKTRGQQVTLSCSPISGHRSVSWYQQTPGQGLQFLFEYFSETQRNKGNFPGRFSGRQFSNSRSEMNVSTLELGDSALYLCASSLGTFGANVLTFGAGSRLTVL.

The V call is TRBV11-2, the J call TRBJ2-1, with 7 bases matching TRBD2. The germline CDR1 and CDR2 sequences are SGHAT and FQNNGV. The ends lost 5 bases at V and 4 bases at J; junction bases unmatched: 8. The CDR3 spans 15 residues. Written as DNA, the CDR3 is TGTGCCAGCAGCGCGCGACTAGCCCCGTACAATGAGCAGTTCTTC. Residues: CASSARLAPYNEQFF.

The V gene is TRBV5-1, the J gene TRBJ1-4; D is uncertain. The length of the CDR3 is 15 residues. Germline V CDR1 and CDR2: SGHRS, YFSETQ. Trimming cost V 4 bases and J 0 bases, with 10 bases left between them. The CDR3 nucleotides read TGCGCCAGCAGCAACTCGGGAGCAACTAATGAAAAACTGTTTTTT. It translates to CASSNSGATNEKLFF.

The table lists this clone with a count of one. This chain connects TRBV19 to TRBJ2-7; no firm D call. CDR1 and CDR2 from the germline V gene are LNHDA and SQIVND (reference sequence). This CDR3 spans 14 amino acids. Trimming left V 2 bases short and J 4 bases short, with 12 bases between. The CDR3 is CASSITGEWYEQYF. The CDR3 nucleotides are TGTGCCAGTAGTATAACTGGGGAATGGTACGAGCAGTACTTC.

V is TRBV6-5 and J is TRBJ1-2, with D perhaps TRBD1 (5 bases). V shed 0 bases and J shed 4 bases, with 12 bases lying between them. Germline CDR1 is MNHEY and CDR2 is SVGAGI. The CDR3 contains 15 residues. CDR3 sequence: CASSYSEAGTYGYTF. CDR3 DNA sequence: TGTGCCAGCAGTTACTCGGAGGCAGGGACCTATGGCTACACCTTC.

This clone has just one count. V gene TRBV6-5 combines with J gene TRBJ2-7; D remains ambiguous. V dropped 6 bases and J dropped 3 bases, with 12 bases sitting between them. The germline gives CDR1 MNHEY, CDR2 SVGAGI. This CDR3 contains 13 residues. The DNA of the CDR3 is TGTGCCAGCAGCCGTACGACGGACTACGAGCAGTACTTC. Amino acid sequence: CASSRTTDYEQYF.

The V and J genes are TRBV7-2 and TRBJ1-2; D is unclear. The CDR3 covers 14 residues. CDR1 is SGHTA, CDR2 FQGNSA, per germline. The V end lost 6 bases, the J end lost 2 bases, and 13 bases lay between the germline ends. CDR3 residues: CASSPRTINYGYTF. The CDR3, as DNA: TGTGCCAGCAGTCCCCGTACGATCAACTATGGCTACACCTTC.

The chain couples TRBV7-2 to TRBJ1-4, with 9 nucleotides matching TRBD1. V was pared by 2 bases and J by 5 bases, with 6 bases of the junction left unmatched. Germline CDR1 reads SGHTA; CDR2 reads FQGNSA. CDR3 length: 16 residues. CDR3 loop: CASSLSSGQGNEKLFF. As DNA, the CDR3 is TGTGCCAGCAGCTTATCTTCGGGACAGGGAAATGAAAAACTGTTTTTT.

The J gene is TRBJ2-7, the V gene TRBV5-1; perhaps D is TRBD1 or TRBD2 (5 bases each). Trimming took 0 bases from V and 2 from J, leaving 18 bases between them. The CDR3 contains 17 residues. Germline V CDR1 and CDR2: SGHRS, YFSETQ. In DNA, the CDR3 is TGCGCCAGCAGCTTGGGCGTAGGGGCCCCCGGGGCCTACGAGCAGTACTTC. Encoded protein: CASSLGVGAPGAYEQYF.

The J gene is TRBJ2-7, the V gene TRBV5-8; no clear D. CDR3 length: 14 amino acids. Germline CDR1 SGHTS, CDR2 YDEGEE. The V end was cut by 0 bases, the J end by 4 bases, with 11 bases between. Here the CDR3 DNA reads TGTGCCAGCAGCTTGGGACCTGGGTCTTACGAGCAGTACTTC. Its protein product is CASSLGPGSYEQYF.

V is TRBV6-2 or TRBV6-3 and J is TRBJ1-2; the match to TRBD1 covers 7 bases. V shed 5 bases, J shed 8 bases, and the junction held 11 bases outside the gene matches. Germline CDR1 is MNHEY and CDR2 is SVGEGT. CDR3 length: 14 residues. This CDR3 reads CASSRPDRENGYTF. The CDR3 DNA follows: TGTGCCAGCAGTCGACCCGACAGGGAGAACGGCTACACCTTC.

V gene TRBV11-2 combines with J gene TRBJ2-5; D unresolved. The CDR3 length is 13 residues. Germline V gives CDR1 SGHAT, CDR2 FQNNGV. The V end was cut by 1 base, the J end by 4 bases, with 7 bases between. The CDR3 bases are TGTGCCAGCAGCTTAGGATTCCGAGAGACCCAGTACTTC. Translation: CASSLGFRETQYF.